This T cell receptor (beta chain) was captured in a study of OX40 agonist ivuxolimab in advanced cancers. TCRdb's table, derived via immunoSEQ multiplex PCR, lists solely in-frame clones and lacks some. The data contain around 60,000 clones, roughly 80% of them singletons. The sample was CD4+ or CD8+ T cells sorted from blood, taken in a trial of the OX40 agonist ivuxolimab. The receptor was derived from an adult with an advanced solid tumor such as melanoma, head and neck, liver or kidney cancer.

The DNA for the CDR3 is TGTGCCAGCTCACCCGGGACAGCCAACTATGGCTACACCTTC. It specifies CASSPGTANYGYTF. This chain connects TRBV18 to TRBJ1-2; TRBD1 agrees at 7 bases. After removal of 3 bases from V and 2 bases from J, the junction contained 3 bases not matched to a gene. The CDR3 is made up of 14 amino acids. CDR1 is KGHSH and CDR2 is LQKENI in the germline V gene.